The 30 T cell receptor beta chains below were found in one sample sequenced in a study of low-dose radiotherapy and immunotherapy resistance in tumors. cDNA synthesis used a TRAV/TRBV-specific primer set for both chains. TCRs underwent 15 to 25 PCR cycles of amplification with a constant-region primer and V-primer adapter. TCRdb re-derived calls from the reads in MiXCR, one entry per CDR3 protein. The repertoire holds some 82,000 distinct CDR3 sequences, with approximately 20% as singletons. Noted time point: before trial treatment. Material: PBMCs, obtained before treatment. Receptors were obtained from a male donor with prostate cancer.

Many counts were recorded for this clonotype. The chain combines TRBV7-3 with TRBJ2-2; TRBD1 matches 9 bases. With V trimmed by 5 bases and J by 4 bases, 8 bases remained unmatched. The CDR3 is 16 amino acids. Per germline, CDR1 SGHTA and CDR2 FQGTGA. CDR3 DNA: TGTGCCAGCAGCGAGGGGACAGGGAGTGGCACCGGGGAGCTGTTTTTT. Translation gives CASSEGTGSGTGELFF.

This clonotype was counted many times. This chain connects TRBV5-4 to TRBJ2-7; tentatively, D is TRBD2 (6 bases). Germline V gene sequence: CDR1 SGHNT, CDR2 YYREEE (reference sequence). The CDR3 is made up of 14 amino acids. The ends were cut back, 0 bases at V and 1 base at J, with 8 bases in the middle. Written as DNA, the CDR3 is TGTGCCAGCAGCTTGGTGGGAGGTTCCTACGAGCAGTACTTC. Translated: CASSLVGGSYEQYF.

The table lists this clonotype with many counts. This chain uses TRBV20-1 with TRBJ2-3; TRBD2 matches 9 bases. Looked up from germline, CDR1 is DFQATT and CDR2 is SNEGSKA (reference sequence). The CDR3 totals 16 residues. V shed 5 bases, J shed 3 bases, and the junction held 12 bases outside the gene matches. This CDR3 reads CSAGKVSGGTTDTQYF. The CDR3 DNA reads TGCAGTGCTGGGAAGGTTAGCGGGGGTACGACAGATACGCAGTATTTT.

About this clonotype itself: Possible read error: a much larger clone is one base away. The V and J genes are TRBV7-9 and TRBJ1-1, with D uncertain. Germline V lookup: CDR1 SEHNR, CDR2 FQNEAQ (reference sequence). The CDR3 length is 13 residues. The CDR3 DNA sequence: TGTGCCAGCAAAAACACAGTCGACGCTGAAGCTTTATTT. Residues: CASKNTVDAEALF.

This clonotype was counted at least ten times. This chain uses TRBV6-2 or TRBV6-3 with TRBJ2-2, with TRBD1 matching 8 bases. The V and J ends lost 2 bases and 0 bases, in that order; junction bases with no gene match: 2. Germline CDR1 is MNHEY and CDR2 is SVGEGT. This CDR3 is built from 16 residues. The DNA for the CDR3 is TGTGCCAGCAGTTACGGGACAGGAACGAACACCGGGGAGCTGTTTTTT. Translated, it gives CASSYGTGTNTGELFF.

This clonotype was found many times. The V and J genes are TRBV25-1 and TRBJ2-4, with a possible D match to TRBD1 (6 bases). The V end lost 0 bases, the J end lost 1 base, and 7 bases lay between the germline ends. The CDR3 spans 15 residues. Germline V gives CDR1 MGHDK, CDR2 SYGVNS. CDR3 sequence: CASSEYTGAKNIQYF. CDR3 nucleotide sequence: TGTGCCAGCAGTGAATACACAGGGGCCAAAAACATTCAGTACTTC. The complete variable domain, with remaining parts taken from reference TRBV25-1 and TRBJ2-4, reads EADIYQTPRYLVIGTGKKITLECSQTMGHDKMYWYQQDPGMELHLIHYSYGVNSTEKGDLSSESTVSRIRTEHFPLTLESARPSHTSQYLCASSEYTGAKNIQYFGAGTRLSVL.

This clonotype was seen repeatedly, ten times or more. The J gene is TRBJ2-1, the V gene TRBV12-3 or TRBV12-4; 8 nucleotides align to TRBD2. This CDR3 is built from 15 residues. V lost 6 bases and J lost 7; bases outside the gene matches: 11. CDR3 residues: CASSLLAGHGNEQFF. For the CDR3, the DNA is TGTGCCAGCAGCCTTCTAGCGGGCCATGGGAATGAGCAGTTCTTC.

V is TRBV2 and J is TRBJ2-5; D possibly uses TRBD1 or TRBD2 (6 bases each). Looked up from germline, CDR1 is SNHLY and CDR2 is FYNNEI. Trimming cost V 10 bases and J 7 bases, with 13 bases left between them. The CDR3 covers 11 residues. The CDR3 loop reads CAIMGGATQYF. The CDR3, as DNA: TGTGCCATCATGGGGGGCGCGACCCAGTACTTC. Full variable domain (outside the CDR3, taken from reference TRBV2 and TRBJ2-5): EPEVTQTPSHQVTQMGQEVILRCVPISNHLYFYWYRQILGQKVEFLVSFYNNEISEKSEIFDDQFSVERPDGSNFTLKIRSTKLEDSAMYFCAIMGGATQYFGPGTRLLVL.

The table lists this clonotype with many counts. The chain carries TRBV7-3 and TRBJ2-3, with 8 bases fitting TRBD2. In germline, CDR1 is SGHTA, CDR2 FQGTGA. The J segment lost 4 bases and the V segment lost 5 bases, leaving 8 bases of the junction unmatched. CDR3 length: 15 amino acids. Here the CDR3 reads CASSVGAGRADTQYF. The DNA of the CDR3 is TGTGCCAGCAGCGTTGGAGCCGGGAGGGCAGATACGCAGTATTTT.

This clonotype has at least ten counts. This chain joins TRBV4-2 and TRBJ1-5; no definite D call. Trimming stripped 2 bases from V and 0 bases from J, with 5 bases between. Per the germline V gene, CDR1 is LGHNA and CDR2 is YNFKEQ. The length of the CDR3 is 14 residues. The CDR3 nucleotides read TGTGCCAGCAGCCAATTAGATAGCAATCAGCCCCAGCATTTT. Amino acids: CASSQLDSNQPQHF.

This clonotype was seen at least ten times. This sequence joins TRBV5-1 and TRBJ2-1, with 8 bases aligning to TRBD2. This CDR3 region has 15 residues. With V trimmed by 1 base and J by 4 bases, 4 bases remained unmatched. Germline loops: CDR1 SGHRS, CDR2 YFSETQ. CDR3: CASSLLTSGYNEQFF. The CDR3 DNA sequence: TGCGCCAGCAGCTTGTTAACTAGCGGATACAATGAGCAGTTCTTC.

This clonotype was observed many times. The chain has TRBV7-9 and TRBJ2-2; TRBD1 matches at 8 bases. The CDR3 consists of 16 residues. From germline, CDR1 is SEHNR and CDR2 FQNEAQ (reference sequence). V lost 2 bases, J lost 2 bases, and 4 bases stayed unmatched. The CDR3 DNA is TGTGCCAGCAGCTTATTTTCAGGGGGCAACACCGGGGAGCTGTTTTTT. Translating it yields CASSLFSGGNTGELFF. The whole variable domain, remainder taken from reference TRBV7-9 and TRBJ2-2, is DTGVSQNPRHKITKRGQNVTFRCDPISEHNRLYWYRQTLGQGPEFLTYFQNEAQLEKSRLLSDRFSAERPKGSFSTLEIQRTEQGDSAMYLCASSLFSGGNTGELFFGEGSRLTVL.

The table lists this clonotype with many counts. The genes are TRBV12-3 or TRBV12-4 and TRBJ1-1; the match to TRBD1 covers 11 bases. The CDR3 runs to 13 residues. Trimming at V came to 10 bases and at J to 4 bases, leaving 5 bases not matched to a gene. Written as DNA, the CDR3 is TGTGCCACCCGGGACAGGGGGATCACTGAAGCTTTCTTT. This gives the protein CATRDRGITEAFF.

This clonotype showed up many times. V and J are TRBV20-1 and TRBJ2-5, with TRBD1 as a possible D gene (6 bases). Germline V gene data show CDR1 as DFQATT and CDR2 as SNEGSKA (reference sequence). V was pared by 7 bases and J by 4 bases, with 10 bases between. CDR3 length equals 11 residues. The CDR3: CSGRGRETQYF. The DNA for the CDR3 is TGCAGTGGCAGGGGTCGAGAGACCCAGTACTTC.

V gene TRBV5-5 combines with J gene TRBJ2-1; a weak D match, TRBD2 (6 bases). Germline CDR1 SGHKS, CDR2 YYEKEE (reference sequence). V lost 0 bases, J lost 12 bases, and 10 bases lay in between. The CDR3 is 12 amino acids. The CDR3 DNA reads TGTGCCAGCAGCTTGGACGGGACTGCGCAGTTCTTC. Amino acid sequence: CASSLDGTAQFF.

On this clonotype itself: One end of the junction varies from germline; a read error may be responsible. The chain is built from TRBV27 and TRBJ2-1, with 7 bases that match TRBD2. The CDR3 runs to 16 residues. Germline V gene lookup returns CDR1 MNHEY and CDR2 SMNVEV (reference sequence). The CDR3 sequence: CATSGSGATSYNEQFF. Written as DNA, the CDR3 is TGTGCCACCAGTGGAAGCGGGGCGACTTCCTACAATGAGCAGTTCTTC.

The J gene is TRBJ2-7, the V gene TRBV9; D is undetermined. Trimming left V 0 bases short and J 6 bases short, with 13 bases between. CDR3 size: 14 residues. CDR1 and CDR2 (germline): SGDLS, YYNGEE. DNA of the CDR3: TGTGCCAGCAGCGTAGGTTGGTCTAGGCCCGAGCAGTACTTC. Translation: CASSVGWSRPEQYF.

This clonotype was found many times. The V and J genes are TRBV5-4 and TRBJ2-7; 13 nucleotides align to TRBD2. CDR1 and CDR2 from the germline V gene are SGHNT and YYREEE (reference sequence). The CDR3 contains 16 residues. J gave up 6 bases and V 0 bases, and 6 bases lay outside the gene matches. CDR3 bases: TGTGCCAGCAGCTTGGGGACTAGCGGGAGTTTTAGCGAGCAGTACTTC. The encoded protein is CASSLGTSGSFSEQYF.

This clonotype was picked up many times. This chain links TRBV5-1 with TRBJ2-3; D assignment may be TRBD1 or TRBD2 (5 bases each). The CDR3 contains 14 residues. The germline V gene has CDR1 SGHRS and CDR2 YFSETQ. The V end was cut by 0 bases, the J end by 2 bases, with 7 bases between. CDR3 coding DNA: TGCGCCAGCAGCTTGGGGGGACCCACAGATACGCAGTATTTT. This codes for CASSLGGPTDTQYF. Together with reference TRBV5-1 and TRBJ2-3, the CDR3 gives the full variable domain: KAGVTQTPRYLIKTRGQQVTLSCSPISGHRSVSWYQQTPGQGLQFLFEYFSETQRNKGNFPGRFSGRQFSNSRSEMNVSTLELGDSALYLCASSLGGPTDTQYFGPGTRLTVL.

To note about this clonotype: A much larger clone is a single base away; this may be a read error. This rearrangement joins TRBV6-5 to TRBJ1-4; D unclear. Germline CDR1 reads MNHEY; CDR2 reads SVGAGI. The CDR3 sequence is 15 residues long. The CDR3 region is CASSYSPQRGEKLLF. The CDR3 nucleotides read TGTGCCAGCAGTTACTCCCCCCAGAGAGGTGAAAAACTGCTTTTT.

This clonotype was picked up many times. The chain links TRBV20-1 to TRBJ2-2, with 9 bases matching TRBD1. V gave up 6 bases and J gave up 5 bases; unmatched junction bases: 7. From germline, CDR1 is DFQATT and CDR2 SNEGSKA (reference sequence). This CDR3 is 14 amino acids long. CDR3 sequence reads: CSARDRVKTGELFF. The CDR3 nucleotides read TGCAGTGCGCGGGACAGGGTGAAGACCGGGGAGCTGTTTTTT.

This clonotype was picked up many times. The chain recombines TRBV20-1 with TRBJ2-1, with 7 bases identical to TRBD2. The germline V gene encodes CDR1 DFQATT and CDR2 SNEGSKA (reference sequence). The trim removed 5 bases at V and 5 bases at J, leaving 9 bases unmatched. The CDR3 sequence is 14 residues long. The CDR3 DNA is TGCAGTGCTGTCGGGGGGTCCGCCCACAATGAGCAGTTCTTC. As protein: CSAVGGSAHNEQFF.

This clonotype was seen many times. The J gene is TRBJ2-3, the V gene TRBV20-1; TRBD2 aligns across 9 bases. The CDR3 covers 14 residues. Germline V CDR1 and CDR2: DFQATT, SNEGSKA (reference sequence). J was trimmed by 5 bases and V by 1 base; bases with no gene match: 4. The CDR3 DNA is TGCAGTGCTAGAGTGGCGGGAGGGTTAGATACGCAGTATTTT. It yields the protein CSARVAGGLDTQYF.

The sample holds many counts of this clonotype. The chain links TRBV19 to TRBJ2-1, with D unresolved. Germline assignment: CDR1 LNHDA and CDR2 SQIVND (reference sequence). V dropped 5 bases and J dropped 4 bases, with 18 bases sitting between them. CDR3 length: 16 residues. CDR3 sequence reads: CASSPNSGVGYNEQFF. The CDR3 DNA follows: TGTGCCAGTAGTCCGAACAGTGGTGTAGGATACAATGAGCAGTTCTTC.

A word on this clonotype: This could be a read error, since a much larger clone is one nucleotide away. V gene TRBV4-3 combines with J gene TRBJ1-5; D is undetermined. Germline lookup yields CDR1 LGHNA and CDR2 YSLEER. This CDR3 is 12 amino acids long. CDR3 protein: CASSIGDQLQHF. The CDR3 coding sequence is TGCGCCAGCAGTATAGGTGATCAGCTCCAGCATTTT.

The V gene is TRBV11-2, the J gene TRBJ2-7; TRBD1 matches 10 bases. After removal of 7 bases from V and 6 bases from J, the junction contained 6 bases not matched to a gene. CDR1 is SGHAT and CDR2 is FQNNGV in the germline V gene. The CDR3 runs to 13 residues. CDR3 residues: CASTGTGDREQYF. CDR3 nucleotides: TGTGCCAGCACCGGGACAGGGGACCGCGAGCAGTACTTC.

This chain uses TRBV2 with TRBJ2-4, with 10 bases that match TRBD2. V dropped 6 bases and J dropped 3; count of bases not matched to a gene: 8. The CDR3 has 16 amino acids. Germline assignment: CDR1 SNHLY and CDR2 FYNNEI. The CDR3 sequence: CASRVSSGGFKNIQYF. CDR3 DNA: TGTGCCAGCAGGGTTTCTAGCGGGGGATTCAAAAACATTCAGTACTTC. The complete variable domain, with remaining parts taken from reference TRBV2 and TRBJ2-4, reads EPEVTQTPSHQVTQMGQEVILRCVPISNHLYFYWYRQILGQKVEFLVSFYNNEISEKSEIFDDQFSVERPDGSNFTLKIRSTKLEDSAMYFCASRVSSGGFKNIQYFGAGTRLSVL.

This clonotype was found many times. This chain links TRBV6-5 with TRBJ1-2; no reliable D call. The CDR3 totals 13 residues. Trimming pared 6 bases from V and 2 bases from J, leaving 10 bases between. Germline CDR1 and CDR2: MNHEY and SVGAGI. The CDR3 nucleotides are TGTGCCAGCAGCATGGACGGAAACTATGGCTACACCTTC. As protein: CASSMDGNYGYTF.

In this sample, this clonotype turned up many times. Written as DNA, the CDR3 is TGTGGCAGGGATTCTCAAGGCTACACCTTC. Translating gives CGRDSQGYTF. V and J are TRBV28 and TRBJ1-2; perhaps TRBD1 as D (5 bases). The length of the CDR3 is 10 residues. Looked up from germline, CDR1 is MDHEN and CDR2 is SYDVKM.

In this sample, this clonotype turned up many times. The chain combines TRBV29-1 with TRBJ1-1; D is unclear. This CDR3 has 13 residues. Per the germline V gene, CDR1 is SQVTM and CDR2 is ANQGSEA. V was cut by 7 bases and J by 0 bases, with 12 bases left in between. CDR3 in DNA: TGCAGCGGACGGATCGATATGAACACTGAAGCTTTCTTT. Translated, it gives CSGRIDMNTEAFF.